This T cell receptor beta chain was sequenced in a study of identical twins. Study-wide findings and caveats: Insertion counts were lower in abundant cord blood beta clonotypes, a trend that memory repertoires did not show.

Worth noting for this clonotype: Antigen: not known.

MiXCR, run by TCRdb on the 5' RACE reads, gives a single entry per CDR3 protein. The sample comprises hundreds of thousands of distinct CDR3 sequences, 8.6% of which are singletons, and 0.98% rests with the top ten. Every donor was a healthy Caucasian. The germline gives CDR1 DFQATT, CDR2 SNEGSKA (reference sequence). V dropped 4 bases and J dropped 4; count of bases not matched to a gene: 1. The CDR3 spans 14 residues. This sample was also put to use in a study of yellow fever vaccine responses in identical twins.

Specimen: PBMCs. The TCR was taken from a woman aged 18-29 years in good health. The rearrangement uses TRBV20-1 and TRBJ2-1, with TRBD2 matching over 13 bases. The CDR3 DNA is TGCAGTGCTATGACTAGCGGGGGGTACAATGAGCAGTTCTTC. Its protein is CSAMTSGGYNEQFF.